One sample yielded the 31 T cell receptor beta chains listed below, sequenced in a study of T cell repertoires in aging, cancer and after chemotherapy. Amplification of TCR beta used genomic DNA extracted from peripheral blood. TRB rearrangements spanning V, D and J were amplified using mixed TRB-A/B primers. TCRdb independently ran MiXCR on the multiplex PCR reads; one entry per CDR3 protein. Of about 2,500 distinct CDR3 sequences listed, under 30% are singletons. The source material was blood. These receptors came from a human donor with a solid tumor.

This clonotype is labeled medium-sized. The chain uses TRBV19 and TRBJ2-2; D remains unclear. This CDR3 has 12 residues. Deletions cut 2 bases from V and 3 bases from J, with 1 base between. Germline values: CDR1 LNHDA, CDR2 SQIVND (reference sequence). CDR3: CASSIYTGELFF. CDR3 sequence (DNA): TGTGCCAGTAGTATATACACCGGGGAGCTGTTTTTT.

The chain links TRBV13 to TRBJ2-7; D not certain. Germline lookup yields CDR1 PRHDT and CDR2 FYEKMQ (reference sequence). V was pared by 3 bases and J by 3 bases, with 6 bases between. The CDR3 totals 12 residues. For the CDR3, the DNA is TGTGCCAGCAGCTTGAACCGCTACGAGCAGTACTTC. This encodes CASSLNRYEQYF.

The chain carries TRBV6-1 and TRBJ1-5; D remains ambiguous. V gave up 8 bases and J gave up 6 bases, with 20 bases separating them. CDR1 is MNHNS and CDR2 is SASEGT in the germline V gene. This CDR3 spans 15 amino acids. CDR3 sequence (DNA): TGTGCCAGCCAGGAAACTCCGGGAGGAGGTCAGCCCCAGCATTTT. This encodes CASQETPGGGQPQHF.

This clonotype is large by share. This rearrangement joins TRBV5-6 to TRBJ2-1; D unresolved. V was trimmed by 0 bases and J by 10 bases, leaving 8 bases between them. In germline, CDR1 is SGHDT, CDR2 YYEEEE. This CDR3 has 12 residues. The CDR3 region is CASSLAVREQFF. CDR3 coding DNA: TGTGCCAGCAGCTTGGCAGTTAGGGAGCAGTTCTTC.

In its sample, this clonotype ranks as medium-sized. This chain connects TRBV7-6 to TRBJ1-5; D is ambiguous. The CDR3 runs 13 residues. V lost 0 bases and J 11 bases, leaving 11 bases between the germline ends. Germline lookup yields CDR1 SGHVS and CDR2 FNYEAQ. DNA of the CDR3: TGTGCCAGCAGCTTAGCGCACTCTCGGGCCCAGCATTTT. This translates into CASSLAHSRAQHF.

This clonotype was counted between two and nine times. The chain combines TRBV6-1 with TRBJ2-4; D perhaps matches TRBD1 (7 bases). V was pared by 9 bases and J by 9 bases, with 21 bases between. This CDR3 comprises 14 residues. Looked up from germline, CDR1 is MNHNS and CDR2 is SASEGT. The CDR3 nucleotides read TGTGCCAGTTTCGGGGGTAGGGGGCGTTTCATTCAGTACTTC. This encodes CASFGGRGRFIQYF.

A few counts support this clonotype. The chain has TRBV19 and TRBJ2-2; TRBD2 matches at 10 bases. J was trimmed by 5 bases and V by 3 bases; bases with no gene match: 9. The CDR3 contains 17 residues. CDR1 and CDR2 from the germline V gene are LNHDA and SQIVND (reference sequence). CDR3 nucleotide sequence: TGTGCCAGTAGTATGTCTACTAGCGGGGCTATAACCGGGGAGCTGTTTTTT. It is translated as CASSMSTSGAITGELFF.

CDR3: CASSSRENTEAFF. The CDR3 bases are TGTGCCAGCAGTTCCAGGGAGAACACTGAAGCTTTCTTT. The genes are TRBV6-5 and TRBJ1-1; tentative D call: TRBD1 (5 bases). Germline assignment: CDR1 MNHEY and CDR2 SVGAGI. The CDR3 is 13 amino acids. V was clipped by 4 bases and J by 1 base, with 7 bases between them.

About this clonotype: This may arise from a read error, as a much more abundant clone is one base away. The J gene is TRBJ2-1, the V gene TRBV20-1, with TRBD2 matching 7 bases. V dropped 0 bases and J dropped 3; count of bases not matched to a gene: 5. The germline V gene encodes CDR1 DFQATT and CDR2 SNEGSKA (reference sequence). The CDR3 totals 15 residues. In DNA, the CDR3 is TGCAGTGCTAGAGATCGCGGGAGCTACTACAATGAGCAGTTCTTC. Translation gives CSARDRGSYYNEQFF.

The rearrangement joins TRBV11-2 to TRBJ1-1, with 8 bases identical to TRBD1. Germline loops: CDR1 SGHAT, CDR2 FQNNGV. The CDR3 length is 16 residues. Trimming at V came to 5 bases and at J to 1 base, leaving 9 bases not matched to a gene. The CDR3 DNA is TGTGCCAGCAGCCAAGATCCCGGGACAGGGAACACTGAAGCTTTCTTT. Protein sequence: CASSQDPGTGNTEAFF.

There are a few counts of this clonotype. The chain couples TRBV7-2 to TRBJ2-7; 7 nucleotides agree with TRBD1. CDR3 length: 14 amino acids. CDR1 and CDR2 from the germline V gene are SGHTA and FQGNSA. V gave up 3 bases and J gave up 0 bases; unmatched junction bases: 2. CDR3 in DNA: TGTGCCAGCAGCTTTGACAGGGCCTCCTACGAGCAGTACTTC. As protein: CASSFDRASYEQYF.

The J gene is TRBJ2-5, the V gene TRBV12-3 or TRBV12-4; 9 nucleotides agree with TRBD1. The CDR3 is made up of 15 amino acids. The trim removed 6 bases at V and 11 bases at J, leaving 16 bases unmatched. In DNA, the CDR3 is TGTGCCAGCAGCTCCGGGACAGGGCCTTACAATGAGCAGTACTTC. The encoded protein is CASSSGTGPYNEQYF.

This clonotype was detected only a few times. The gene calls are TRBV19 and TRBJ2-1, with 13 bases that match TRBD2. The CDR3 is 15 residues long. V gave up 5 bases and J gave up 13 bases; unmatched junction bases: 11. The germline CDR1 and CDR2 sequences are LNHDA and SQIVND (reference sequence). CDR3 residues: CASSHLWGLAGSQFF. CDR3 DNA sequence: TGTGCCAGTAGTCACCTATGGGGACTAGCGGGATCCCAGTTCTTC.

This clonotype was counted a few times. The chain employs TRBV19 and TRBJ2-2; D uncertain. The V gene's germline CDR1 is LNHDA and CDR2 SQIVND (reference sequence). The CDR3 contains 15 residues. V was trimmed by 3 bases and J by 3 bases, leaving 11 bases between them. The CDR3, as DNA: TGTGCCAGTAGTATTTGGCAACGCGACACCGGGGAGCTGTTTTTT. This translates into CASSIWQRDTGELFF.

The J gene is TRBJ2-3, the V gene TRBV19; 8 bases agree with TRBD1. This CDR3 is built from 16 residues. V trimming: 9 bases; J trimming: 3 bases; junction bases outside the gene matches: 14. From germline, CDR1 is LNHDA and CDR2 SQIVND (reference sequence). The CDR3 sequence: CASDSSGGARTDTQYF. CDR3 in DNA: TGTGCCAGCGACTCTTCAGGGGGCGCGAGGACAGATACGCAGTATTTT.

As regards this clonotype: At one boundary the junction diverges from the germline segment, which might be a read error. This chain connects TRBV7-9 to TRBJ1-1; weak D call: TRBD1 (6 bases). Germline V gene data show CDR1 as SEHNR and CDR2 as FQNEAQ (reference sequence). The CDR3 sequence is 12 residues long. The CDR3 nucleotides read TGTGCCAGCAGTGAACCGAACAGGGAAGGTTTCTTT. The encoded protein is CASSEPNREGFF.

This clonotype was counted a few times. V gene TRBV10-3 combines with J gene TRBJ1-6, with D unclear. CDR3 size: 18 residues. CDR1 ENHRY and CDR2 SYGVKD come from the germline V gene. Deletions cut 3 bases from V and 2 bases from J, with 17 bases between. CDR3 loop: CAISDRRSFDPYNSPLHF. The CDR3 bases are TGTGCCATCAGTGACAGGCGCTCTTTCGATCCCTATAATTCACCCCTCCACTTT.

The rearrangement uses TRBV5-1 and TRBJ1-4; D is possibly TRBD1 (5 bases). Trimming stripped 0 bases from V and 2 bases from J, with 14 bases between. Germline loops: CDR1 SGHRS, CDR2 YFSETQ. The CDR3 has 17 amino acids. The CDR3 sequence: CASSLAGGIGTNEKLFF. The CDR3 DNA reads as TGCGCCAGCAGCTTGGCCGGGGGGATCGGGACTAATGAAAAACTGTTTTTT.

By sample fraction, this clonotype is medium-sized. CDR3 DNA sequence: TGTGCCAGCAGCAGGACTAGCGGGGTCCAAGAGACCCAGTACTTC. Translating it yields CASSRTSGVQETQYF. The chain employs TRBV7-3 and TRBJ2-5, with 12 bases matching TRBD2. After removal of 5 bases from V and 1 base from J, the junction contained 2 bases not matched to a gene. Germline V CDR1 and CDR2: SGHTA, FQGTGA. The CDR3 length is 15 residues.

The chain recombines TRBV12-3 or TRBV12-4 with TRBJ2-5; 11 positions match TRBD2. Losses at the gene ends were 3 bases for V and 5 bases for J; bases not matched to a gene: 14. The CDR3 covers 18 residues. The DNA of the CDR3 is TGTGCCAGCAGTTTGTGGCTAGCGGGGGGAGGGGGGGGTGAGACCCAGTACTTC. Translated: CASSLWLAGGGGGETQYF.

The chain joins TRBV14 to TRBJ2-1, with D perhaps being TRBD1 or TRBD2 (6 bases each). The germline gives CDR1 SGHDN, CDR2 FVKESK. This CDR3 is built from 16 residues. V was pared by 1 base and J by 8 bases, with 18 bases between. Here the CDR3 reads CASSQASGRGGHEQFF. CDR3 DNA sequence: TGTGCCAGCAGCCAAGCCTCGGGCAGGGGAGGTCATGAGCAGTTCTTC. The complete variable domain, with remaining parts taken from reference TRBV14 and TRBJ2-1, reads EAGVTQFPSHSVIEKGQTVTLRCDPISGHDNLYWYRRVMGKEIKFLLHFVKESKQDESGMPNNRFLAERTGGTYSTLKVQPAELEDSGVYFCASSQASGRGGHEQFFGPGTRLTVL.

The table lists this clonotype with a few counts. The V and J genes are TRBV19 and TRBJ1-2; 7 bases are shared with TRBD1. V shed 4 bases and J 8 bases; nucleotides not matched to a gene: 13. This CDR3 has 15 residues. Germline values: CDR1 LNHDA, CDR2 SQIVND (reference sequence). CDR3 protein: CASSTRTGSSSGYTF. The CDR3 DNA sequence: TGTGCCAGTAGTACGCGGACAGGATCCTCCTCAGGCTACACCTTC.

This clonotype was observed a handful of times. The gene calls are TRBV5-4 and TRBJ1-2; 9 nucleotides align to TRBD1. In germline, CDR1 is SGHNT, CDR2 YYREEE (reference sequence). After removal of 3 bases from V and 8 bases from J, the junction contained 8 bases not matched to a gene. The CDR3 is 14 amino acids. The CDR3 reads CASSSGTGYFGYTF. The CDR3 DNA reads TGTGCCAGCAGCTCCGGGACAGGGTATTTCGGCTACACCTTC.

This clonotype has just a few counts. V gene TRBV27 combines with J gene TRBJ2-7; the D gene could be TRBD1 or TRBD2 (5 bases each). Trimming removed 5 bases at V and 0 bases at J, with 17 bases between. The CDR3 spans 16 residues. Germline CDR1 is MNHEY and CDR2 is SMNVEV (reference sequence). CDR3 region: CASSKHLGDNSYEQYF. CDR3 bases: TGTGCCAGCAGTAAACATTTGGGGGATAACTCCTACGAGCAGTACTTC.

This clonotype is large by share. This chain connects TRBV29-1 to TRBJ1-1; tentative D call: TRBD1 (6 bases). This CDR3 has 13 amino acids. V lost 0 bases and J 11 bases, leaving 16 bases between the germline ends. Germline loops: CDR1 SQVTM, CDR2 ANQGSEA. CDR3 residues: CSVEDRVMTGAFF. The DNA of the CDR3 is TGCAGCGTTGAAGATAGGGTAATGACAGGTGCTTTCTTT.

By sample fraction, this clonotype is large (0.1 to 1%). The chain uses TRBV29-1 and TRBJ1-1; D is possibly TRBD1 (5 bases). Germline CDR1 is SQVTM and CDR2 is ANQGSEA. The CDR3 is made up of 13 amino acids. Trimming stripped 4 bases from V and 5 bases from J, with 14 bases between. The CDR3 loop is CSVVRERGTEAFF. CDR3 coding DNA: TGCAGCGTTGTGCGGGAAAGGGGAACTGAAGCTTTCTTT.

This chain joins TRBV29-1 and TRBJ2-3; either TRBD1 or TRBD2 may supply D (7 bases each). CDR1 is SQVTM, CDR2 ANQGSEA, per germline. The CDR3 extends over 15 amino acids. V was cut by 6 bases and J by 3 bases, with 19 bases left in between. CDR3 amino acids: CSVQGGGLGTDTQYF. As DNA, the CDR3 is TGCAGCGTGCAGGGGGGAGGGCTGGGGACAGATACGCAGTATTTT.

The chain combines TRBV6-1 with TRBJ2-1; TRBD2 might be the D (5 bases). This CDR3 has 15 amino acids. Germline CDR1 MNHNS, CDR2 SASEGT. Trimming removed 6 bases at V and 7 bases at J, with 19 bases between. CDR3: CASRPGGMETNEQFF. The DNA of the CDR3 is TGTGCCAGCAGACCTGGAGGAATGGAGACTAATGAGCAGTTCTTC.

This clonotype came up a few times. The chain joins TRBV27 to TRBJ2-7, with D possibly matching TRBD1 (5 bases). Germline values: CDR1 MNHEY, CDR2 SMNVEV (reference sequence). The V and J ends lost 6 bases and 0 bases respectively, with 15 bases between them. The CDR3 runs to 15 residues. The DNA for the CDR3 is TGTGCCAGCAGGGGGCAGGTCGCCGGCTCCTACGAGCAGTACTTC. Encoded protein: CASRGQVAGSYEQYF.

The chain has TRBV4-3 and TRBJ2-7, with D possibly being TRBD1 (5 bases). The CDR3 runs 14 residues. Germline V lookup: CDR1 LGHNA, CDR2 YSLEER. V gave up 0 bases and J gave up 0 bases, with 6 bases separating them. This CDR3 reads CASSQEGASYEQYF. CDR3 nucleotide sequence: TGCGCCAGCAGCCAAGAAGGGGCCTCCTACGAGCAGTACTTC.

The chain has TRBV5-4 and TRBJ2-3; possibly TRBD1 for D (6 bases). Germline-derived CDR1 and CDR2 are SGHNT and YYREEE (reference sequence). The CDR3 totals 15 residues. V gave up 2 bases and J gave up 0 bases, with 10 bases separating them. The CDR3 nucleotides are TGTGCCAGCAGCTTTTGGACAGCTAGCACAGATACGCAGTATTTT. Translation gives CASSFWTASTDTQYF.